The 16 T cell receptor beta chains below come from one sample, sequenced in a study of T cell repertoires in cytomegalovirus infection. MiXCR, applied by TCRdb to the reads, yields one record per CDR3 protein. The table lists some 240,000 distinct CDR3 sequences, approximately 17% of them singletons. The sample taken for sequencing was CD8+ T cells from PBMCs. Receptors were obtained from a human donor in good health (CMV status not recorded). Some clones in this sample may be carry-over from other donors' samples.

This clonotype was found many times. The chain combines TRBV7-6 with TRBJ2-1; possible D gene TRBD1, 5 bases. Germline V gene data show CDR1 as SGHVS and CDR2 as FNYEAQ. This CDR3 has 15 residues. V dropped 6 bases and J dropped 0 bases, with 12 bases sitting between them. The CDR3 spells CASSYDSSSYNEQFF. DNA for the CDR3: TGTGCCAGCAGTTATGACAGCAGCTCCTACAATGAGCAGTTCTTC.

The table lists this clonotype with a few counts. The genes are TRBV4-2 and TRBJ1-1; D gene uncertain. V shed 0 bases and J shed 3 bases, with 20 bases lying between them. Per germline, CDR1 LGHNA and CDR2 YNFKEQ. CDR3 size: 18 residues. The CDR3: CASSQDSVRRIADTEAFF. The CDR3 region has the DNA TGTGCCAGCAGCCAAGATTCTGTACGACGGATTGCGGACACTGAAGCTTTCTTT.

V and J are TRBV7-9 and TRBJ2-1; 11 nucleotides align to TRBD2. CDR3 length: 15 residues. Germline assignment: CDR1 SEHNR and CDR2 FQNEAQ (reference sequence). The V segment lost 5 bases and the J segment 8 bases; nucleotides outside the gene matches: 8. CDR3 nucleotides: TGTGCCAGCAGCCCGAATAGCGGGGGGGGCGATGAGCAGTTCTTC. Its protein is CASSPNSGGGDEQFF.

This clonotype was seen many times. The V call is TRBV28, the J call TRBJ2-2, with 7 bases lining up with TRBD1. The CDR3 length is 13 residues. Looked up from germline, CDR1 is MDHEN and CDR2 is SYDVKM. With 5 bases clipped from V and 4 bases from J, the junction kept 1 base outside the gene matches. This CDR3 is CASSDRATGELFF. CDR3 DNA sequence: TGTGCCAGCAGTGACAGGGCCACCGGGGAGCTGTTTTTT.

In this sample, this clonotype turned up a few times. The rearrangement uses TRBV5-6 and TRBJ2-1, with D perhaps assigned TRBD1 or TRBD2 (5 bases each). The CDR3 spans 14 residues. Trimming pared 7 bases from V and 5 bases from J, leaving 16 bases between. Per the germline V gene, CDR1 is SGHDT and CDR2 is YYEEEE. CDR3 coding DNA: TGTGCCAGCGGTTACAGGACTTTCCACAATGAGCAGTTCTTC. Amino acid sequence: CASGYRTFHNEQFF.

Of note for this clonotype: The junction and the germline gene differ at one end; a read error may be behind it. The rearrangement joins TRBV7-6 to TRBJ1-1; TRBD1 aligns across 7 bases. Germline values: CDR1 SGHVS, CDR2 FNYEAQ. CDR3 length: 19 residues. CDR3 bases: TGTGCCGGCAGCTCGGGACAAACGGGCCAGACAGGGAGGGACACTGAAGCTTTCTTT. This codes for CAGSSGQTGQTGRDTEAFF.

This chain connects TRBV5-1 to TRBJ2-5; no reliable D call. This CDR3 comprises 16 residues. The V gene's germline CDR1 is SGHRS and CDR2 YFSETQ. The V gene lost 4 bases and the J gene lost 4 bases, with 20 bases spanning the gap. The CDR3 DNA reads TGCGCCAGCAGCCGAGCCGACGTATTCACCGGAGAGACCCAGTACTTC. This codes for CASSRADVFTGETQYF.

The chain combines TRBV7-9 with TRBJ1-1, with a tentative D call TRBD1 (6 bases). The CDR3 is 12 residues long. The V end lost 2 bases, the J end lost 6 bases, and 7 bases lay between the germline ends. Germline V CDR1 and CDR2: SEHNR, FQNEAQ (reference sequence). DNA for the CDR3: TGTGCCAGCAGCTTAACAGGGTCTGAAGCTTTCTTT. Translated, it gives CASSLTGSEAFF.

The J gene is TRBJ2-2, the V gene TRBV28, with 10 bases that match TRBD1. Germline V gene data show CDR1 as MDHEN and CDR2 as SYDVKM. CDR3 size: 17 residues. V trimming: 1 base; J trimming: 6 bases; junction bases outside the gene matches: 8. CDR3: CASSLSRTGGYAGELFF. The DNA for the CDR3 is TGTGCCAGCAGTTTATCCCGGACAGGGGGTTACGCCGGGGAGCTGTTTTTT.

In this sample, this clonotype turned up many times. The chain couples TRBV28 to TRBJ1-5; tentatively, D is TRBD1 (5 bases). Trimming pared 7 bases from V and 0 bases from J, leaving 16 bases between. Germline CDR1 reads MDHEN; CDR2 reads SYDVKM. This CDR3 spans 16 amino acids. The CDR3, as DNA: TGTGCCAGCACCTCCGAGGACAAAATTAGCAATCAGCCCCAGCATTTT. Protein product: CASTSEDKISNQPQHF.

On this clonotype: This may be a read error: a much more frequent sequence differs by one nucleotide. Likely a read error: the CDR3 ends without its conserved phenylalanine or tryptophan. This chain's CDR3 is CASSDRQTYYEQYY. The CDR3 DNA is TGTGCCAGCAGTGACAGACAGACCTACTACGAGCAGTACTAC. This chain connects TRBV6-5 to TRBJ2-7; D is perhaps TRBD1 (5 bases). The CDR3 totals 14 residues. Germline CDR1 is MNHEY and CDR2 is SVGAGI. V shed 5 bases and J shed 3 bases, with 14 bases lying between them.

Here the CDR3 DNA reads TGCGCCAGCTGCCTAGCGACCTACAATGAGCAGTTCTTC. This gives the protein CASCLATYNEQFF. The chain employs TRBV10-2 and TRBJ2-1; a possible D gene is TRBD2 (6 bases). V lost 8 bases and J 2 bases, leaving 10 bases between the germline ends. CDR3 length equals 13 residues. The germline CDR1 and CDR2 sequences are WSHSY and SAAADI.

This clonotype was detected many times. CDR3 sequence (DNA): TGTGCCAGCAGGGGGGGCGGTAATGAAAAACTGTTTTTT. It codes for CASRGGGNEKLFF. The rearrangement joins TRBV7-2 to TRBJ1-4; D perhaps matches TRBD1 (6 bases). Germline CDR1 is SGHTA and CDR2 is FQGNSA. There are 13 residues in the CDR3. Trimming took 6 bases from V and 4 from J, leaving 9 bases between them.

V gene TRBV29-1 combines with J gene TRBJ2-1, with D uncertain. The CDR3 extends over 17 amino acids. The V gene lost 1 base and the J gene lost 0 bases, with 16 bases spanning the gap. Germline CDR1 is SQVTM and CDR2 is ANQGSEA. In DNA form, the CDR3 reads TGCAGCGTTGAAGTCGACCCTGCTTGGGGCTCCTACAATGAGCAGTTCTTC. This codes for CSVEVDPAWGSYNEQFF.

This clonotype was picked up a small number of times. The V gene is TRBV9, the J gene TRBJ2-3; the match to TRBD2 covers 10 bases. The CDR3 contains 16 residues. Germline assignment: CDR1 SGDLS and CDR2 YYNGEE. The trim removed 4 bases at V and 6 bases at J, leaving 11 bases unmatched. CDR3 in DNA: TGTGCCAGCAGCTTAAGGCCTAGCGGGGGAGACGATACGCAGTATTTT. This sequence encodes CASSLRPSGGDDTQYF.

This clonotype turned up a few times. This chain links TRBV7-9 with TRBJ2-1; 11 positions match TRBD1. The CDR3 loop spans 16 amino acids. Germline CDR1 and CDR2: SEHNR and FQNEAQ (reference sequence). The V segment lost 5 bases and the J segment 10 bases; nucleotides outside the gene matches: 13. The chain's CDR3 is CASSVFPGTGGREQFF. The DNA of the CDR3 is TGTGCCAGCAGCGTATTCCCTGGGACAGGGGGTCGGGAGCAGTTCTTC.